This T cell receptor (beta chain) appears in the sequencing data of a study of blood T cell repertoires in COVID-19 (dated by TCRdb to about 2020). Background on the whole study: Collaborator samples came from the United States, Italy and Spain and covered acute and convalescent phases of COVID-19. The material from the prospective study consisted of cDNA or gDNA derived from T cells, B-cell-depleted T cells, or PBMCs. Deeply sampled blood TCRbeta repertoires from subjects exposed to, actively infected with, or recovered from COVID-19 were included in the dataset. The repertoires were released in a freely available public database intended as a resource for research on the immune response to SARS-CoV-2. Samples were obtained from the ongoing ImmuneRACE study (first 160 participants) and from 950 to 1,500 subjects provided by 6 global collaborators. A de-identified subject ID, COVID-19 status, age in years and sex were almost always included in the sample metadata. Where available, HLA class I and class II types were taken from metadata supplied by the sample provider and were not determined by assay-based typing. General conclusions and limits of the study: Clinical and demographic metadata were provided uncurated, with the amount varying by source and participant.

As encoded in the germline V gene (reference sequence), CDR1 is LNHDA while CDR2 is SQIVND. Germline trimming amounts to 7 bases on V and 7 bases on J, with 5 as the count of junction bases outside the gene matches. The CDR3, from cysteine to phenylalanine, totals 12 residues. The only DNA kept is the CDR3, 36 bases in frame from the first base. TCRbeta CDR3 regions were amplified from genomic DNA by means of the immunoSEQ Assay, a bias-controlled multiplex PCR. As for the authors' bioinformatics: The number of nucleated cells in each sample was estimated by amplification of reference gene primers within the assay. Sequence reads were collapsed and filtered to measure the absolute abundance of every unique TCRbeta CDR3 rearrangement. For each sample, productive Simpson clonality was calculated by taking the square root of Simpson's diversity index across productive rearrangements. TCRdb took this table from immuneACCESS and kept in-frame rearrangements with V and J called. Such tables lack part of the clones; where checked against another copy, unresolved V genes explain under half of the gap, and the rest is unexplained. Clone size and the V and J calls come from that table; the DNA yielded D and trimming. Here the sample has 350,000 to 450,000 clones; more than 75% occur a single time. The top ten clones comprise under 3% of the sample.

Whole blood was collected in K2EDTA tubes by collaborating institutions according to the institutions' own protocols. Collaborator samples were shipped for TCRbeta analysis as frozen whole blood, isolated PBMCs, or DNA extracted from either sample type. Concerning this clone: Its target antigen remains unknown. No qualities accompany the bases; no much larger clone lies one base away.

Sequenced: peripheral blood. This TCR was recovered from a human donor in a cohort sampled during active COVID-19. This sequence uses TRBV19 and TRBJ1-1; 8 bases in the middle match TRBD1. The sequence in DNA is TGTGCCAGTATAGACAGGGGAGATGAAGCTTTCTTT. The translation is CASIDRGDEAFF.